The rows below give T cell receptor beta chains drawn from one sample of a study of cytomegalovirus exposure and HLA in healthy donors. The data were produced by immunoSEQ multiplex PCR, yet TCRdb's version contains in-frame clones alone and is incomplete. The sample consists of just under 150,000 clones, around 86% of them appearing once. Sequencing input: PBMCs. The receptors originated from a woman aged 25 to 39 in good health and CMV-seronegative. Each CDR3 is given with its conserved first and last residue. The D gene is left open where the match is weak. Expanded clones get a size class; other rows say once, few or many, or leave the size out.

TGTGCCAGCGAGTCGACAGGGTACGAGCAGTACTTC	CASESTGYEQYF	NA	TRBV18	TRBJ2-7	TRBD1
TGTGCCAGTAGTATACTAGCGGGAAATGAGCAGTTCTTC	CASSILAGNEQFF	NA	TRBV19	TRBJ2-1	TRBD2
TGTGCCAGCAGTCCGCAGGGGGCGCGTGGCTCCTACGAGCAGTACTTC	CASSPQGARGSYEQYF	NA	TRBV27	TRBJ2-7	TRBD1
TGTGCCAGCAGCACCCCCGGGGAGGAGTTCTCCTACGAGCAGTACTTC	CASSTPGEEFSYEQYF	NA	TRBV7-2	TRBJ2-7	NA
TGTGCCAGCAGCTTCCTATGGGGGGAGAACACTGAAGCTTTCTTT	CASSFLWGENTEAFF	NA	TRBV11-2	TRBJ1-1	NA
TGTGCCAGCAGCTTGACAGGGGGCTACGTATTTGCACAGTTCTTC	CASSLTGGYVFAQFF	NA	TRBV5-6	TRBJ2-1	TRBD1
TGTGCCAGCAACCCACAACCAGGGGGCAGGGGCTACACCTTC	CASNPQPGGRGYTF	NA	TRBV9	TRBJ1-2	TRBD1
TGTGCCAGCAGGCCCTTCCGGGAGGGTCTCTACGAGCAGTACTTC	CASRPFREGLYEQYF	NA	TRBV27	TRBJ2-7	TRBD2
TGTGCCATCAGCTTGACAGGGGACACTGAAGCTTTCTTT	CAISLTGDTEAFF	few	TRBV10-3	TRBJ1-1	TRBD1
TGTGCCAGCAGCTCCCCGGGACTAGCGGGGGGGCGGCAGTACTTC	CASSSPGLAGGRQYF	NA	TRBV7-2	TRBJ2-7	TRBD2
TGTGCCAGCAGTGCCCGACAGGGCGGCTACGAGCAGTACTTC	CASSARQGGYEQYF	few	TRBV27	TRBJ2-7	TRBD1
TGTGCCAGCAGCCATACTAGCGGGAGGGCCGGGGGCACAGATACGCAGTATTTT	CASSHTSGRAGGTDTQYF	NA	TRBV7-2	TRBJ2-3	TRBD2
TGCGCCAGCAGCTTGAGACAGGGGGTTTACAATGAGCAGTTCTTC	CASSLRQGVYNEQFF	NA	TRBV5-1	TRBJ2-1	TRBD1
TGCGCCAGCGGCCGGTCACAGGGGTCCTACGAGCAGTACTTC	CASGRSQGSYEQYF	once	TRBV5-1	TRBJ2-7	TRBD1
TGTGCCAGCAGCCAAGAACTAGGTTTGAACACTGAAGCTTTCTTT	CASSQELGLNTEAFF	NA	TRBV14	TRBJ1-1	NA
TGTGCCAGCGCTTTTGGCGGGATCGCAGATACGCAGTATTTT	CASAFGGIADTQYF	NA	TRBV2	TRBJ2-3	NA
TGCGCCAGCAGTGAGTCGGGGACACAATTCTACGAGCAGTACTTC	CASSESGTQFYEQYF	NA	TRBV10-2	TRBJ2-7	NA
TGTGCCAGTACCAAAGCCGGGACTAGAGGGGATACGCAGTATTTT	CASTKAGTRGDTQYF	NA	TRBV19	TRBJ2-3	TRBD2
TGTGCCAGCAGCTTACCCGACGGGACTCTGAACGTGTACGAGCAGTACTTC	CASSLPDGTLNVYEQYF	NA	TRBV7-9	TRBJ2-7	NA
TGTGCCAGTAGCTTAGGGGACTACGAGCAGTACTTC	CASSLGDYEQYF	NA	TRBV7-9	TRBJ2-7	NA
TGTGCCAGCAACTTACCTGTTCGAGGTCCAGAAGCTTTCTTT	CASNLPVRGPEAFF	NA	TRBV7-9	TRBJ1-1	NA
TGTGCCAGCAGCACGGGACTACCCAGCACAGATACGCAGTATTTT	CASSTGLPSTDTQYF	NA	TRBV9	TRBJ2-3	TRBD2
TGTGCCAGCAGTTCCCCAGGTACCAAAAACATTCAGTACTTC	CASSSPGTKNIQYF	NA	TRBV6-6	TRBJ2-4	NA
TGTGCCAGCAGCGGAACAGGATGGGGTGAAAAACTGTTTTTT	CASSGTGWGEKLFF	NA	TRBV27	TRBJ1-4	NA
TGTGCCAGCAGTTTTTTTGCCCTCCAGGAAGGCGAGCAGTACTTC	CASSFFALQEGEQYF	NA	TRBV28	TRBJ2-7	NA
TGTGCCAGCAGCCCCCGAGACAGCGGGGGTGAAAAACTGTTTTTT	CASSPRDSGGEKLFF	NA	TRBV5-6	TRBJ1-4	NA
TGTGCCATCAGTGTGAGCTCTGGAAACACCATATATTTT	CAISVSSGNTIYF	few	TRBV10-3	TRBJ1-3	NA
TGTGCCAGCAGTGAAGCGCTACCCGGAGAGCAGTACTTC	CASSEALPGEQYF	NA	TRBV2	TRBJ2-5	NA
TGCGCCAGCAGCCCTCGCGGGCGGGAGTCCTCCTACGAGCAGTACTTC	CASSPRGRESSYEQYF	many	TRBV4-1	TRBJ2-7	TRBD2
TGTGCCAGCAGCTTAGCAAGCGGGGGGGCAGGTACAGATACGCAGTATTTT	CASSLASGGAGTDTQYF	NA	TRBV13	TRBJ2-3	TRBD2
TGTGGAGGGGGCACTGAAGCTTTCTTT	CGGGTEAFF	NA	TRBV30	TRBJ1-1	NA
TGTGCCAGCAGTGATCACATGGCAGGGCACACTGAAGCTTTCTTT	CASSDHMAGHTEAFF	NA	TRBV25-1	TRBJ1-1	NA
TGTGCCAGCAGTCCAGGGGGCAGGTTTGACGAGCAGTACTTC	CASSPGGRFDEQYF	NA	TRBV28	TRBJ2-7	TRBD1
TGTGCCAGCAGTGTTTCCAGGGTGCCCCACAATGAGCAGTTCTTC	CASSVSRVPHNEQFF	NA	TRBV2	TRBJ2-1	NA
TGTGCCAGCAGCCCAACATGGACACCAATCACTGAAGCTTTCTTT	CASSPTWTPITEAFF	once	TRBV7-2	TRBJ1-1	NA
TGCAGTGCCGGGGGGGGTACACCCCTCCACTTT	CSAGGGTPLHF	NA	TRBV20-1	TRBJ1-6	NA
TGCGCCAGCCGTCTCCGAGGCCAAACAGATACGCAGTATTTT	CASRLRGQTDTQYF	NA	TRBV5-1	TRBJ2-3	NA
TGCGCCAGCAGCCAACTCCAAGATCGAGGAACGCAGTATTTT	CASSQLQDRGTQYF	NA	TRBV4-3	TRBJ2-3	NA